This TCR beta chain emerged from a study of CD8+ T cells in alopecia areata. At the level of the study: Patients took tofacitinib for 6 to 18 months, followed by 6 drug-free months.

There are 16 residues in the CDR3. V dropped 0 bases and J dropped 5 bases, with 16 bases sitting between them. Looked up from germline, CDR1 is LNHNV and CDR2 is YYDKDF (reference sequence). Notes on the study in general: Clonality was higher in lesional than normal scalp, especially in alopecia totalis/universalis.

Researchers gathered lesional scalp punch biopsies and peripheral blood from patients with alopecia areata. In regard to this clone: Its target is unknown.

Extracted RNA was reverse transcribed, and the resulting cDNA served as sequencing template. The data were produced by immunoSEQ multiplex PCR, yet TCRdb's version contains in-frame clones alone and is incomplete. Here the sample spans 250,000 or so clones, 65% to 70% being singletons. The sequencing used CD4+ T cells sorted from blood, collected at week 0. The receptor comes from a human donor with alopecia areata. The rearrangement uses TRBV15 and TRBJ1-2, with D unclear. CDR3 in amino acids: CATSRETDVYLYGYTF. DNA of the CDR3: TGTGCCACCAGCAGAGAAACGGACGTATACCTTTATGGCTACACCTTC.